This T cell receptor (beta chain) derives from a study of tumor and adjacent non-tumor tissue in lung cancer. For this clonotype: The germline gene is not matched at one end of the junction; a read error may be the cause.

RNA was extracted from bulk tissue without any cell sorting. The library came from three nested PCR rounds adapted from ARM-PCR protocols. TCRdb recomputed calls from the multiplex PCR reads with MiXCR, one row per CDR3 protein. Of some 99,000 distinct CDR3 sequences in the sample, 75% were seen once. The CDR3 spans 11 residues. CDR1 is SGHAT and CDR2 is FQNNGV in the germline V gene. V usage is TRBV11-2 and J usage is TRBJ2-3; D gene uncertain. This clonotype originated in a woman aged 60-75 years with non-small cell lung cancer. Sample: lung tumor tissue. The CDR3 here is CDSSLTVTLYF. CDR3 DNA sequence: TGTGACAGCAGCTTAACAGTTACGCTGTATTTT.